This TCR beta chain appears in the sequencing data of a study of blood T cell repertoires in COVID-19. Across the whole study: The samples span acute and convalescent COVID-19 from the United States, Italy and Spain. T cells, B-cell-depleted T cells, or PBMCs supplied cDNA or gDNA.

Germline loops: CDR1 LNHDA, CDR2 SQIVND (reference sequence). V was cut by 3 bases and J by 2 bases, with 19 bases left in between. CDR3 length: 17 amino acids. Original analysis: The assay estimated nucleated cells by amplifying reference gene primers. Clones were sequenced by immunoSEQ multiplex PCR, and TCRdb holds only the in-frame ones, with some missing. V and J calls and clone size are as listed in that table; D and trimming were resolved from the DNA. The table shows some 300,000 clones, with about 91% occurring only once. This TCR derives from a woman between 25 and 40 years old who had recovered from COVID-19. This chain links TRBV19 with TRBJ2-5; unclear D gene. The sequenced material came from peripheral blood. The CDR3 loop reads CASSIRPLVNRQETQYF. The CDR3 region has the DNA TGTGCCAGTAGTATCCGTCCCCTAGTCAACCGACAAGAGACCCAGTACTTC.